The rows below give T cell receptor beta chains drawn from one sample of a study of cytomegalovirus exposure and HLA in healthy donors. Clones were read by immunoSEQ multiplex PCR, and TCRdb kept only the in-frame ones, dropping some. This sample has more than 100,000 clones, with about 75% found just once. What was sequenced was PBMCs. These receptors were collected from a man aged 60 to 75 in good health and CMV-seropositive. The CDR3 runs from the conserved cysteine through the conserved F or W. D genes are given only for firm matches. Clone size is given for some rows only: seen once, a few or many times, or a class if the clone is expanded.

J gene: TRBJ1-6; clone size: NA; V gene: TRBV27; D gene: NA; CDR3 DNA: TGTGCCAGCAGGGCAGGGTTTTCCTATAATTCACCCCTCCACTTT; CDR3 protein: CASRAGFSYNSPLHF
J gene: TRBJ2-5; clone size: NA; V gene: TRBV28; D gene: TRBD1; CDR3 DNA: TGTGCCAGCAGGGTAGTGGGACAGGGATTCCAAGAGACCCAGTACTTC; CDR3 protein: CASRVVGQGFQETQYF
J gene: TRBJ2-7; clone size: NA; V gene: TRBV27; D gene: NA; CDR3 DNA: TGTGCCAGCATGAGGGACAGCCGTCAGTTGATCATCGGGGGGCAGTACTTC; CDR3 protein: CASMRDSRQLIIGGQYF
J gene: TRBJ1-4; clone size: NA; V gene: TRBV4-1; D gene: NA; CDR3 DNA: TGCGCCAGCAGCCTGAGTAATGAAAAACTGTTTTTT; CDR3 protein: CASSLSNEKLFF
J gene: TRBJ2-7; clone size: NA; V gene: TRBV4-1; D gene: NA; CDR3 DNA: TGCGCCAGCAGCCAAGACCCTACCGGGAGCGGCCACGAGCAGTACTTC; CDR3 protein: CASSQDPTGSGHEQYF
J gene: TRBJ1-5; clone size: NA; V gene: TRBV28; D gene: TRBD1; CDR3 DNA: TGTGCCAGCAACCCCCGGGACAGGCTCCCTCAGCCCCAGCATTTT; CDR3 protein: CASNPRDRLPQPQHF
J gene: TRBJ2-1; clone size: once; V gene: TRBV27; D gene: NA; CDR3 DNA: TGTGCCAGCAGATTGGGGGGGGCTTCCACCTACAATGAGCAGTTCTTC; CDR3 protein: CASRLGGASTYNEQFF
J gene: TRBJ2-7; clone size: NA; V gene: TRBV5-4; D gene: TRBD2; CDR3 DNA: TGTGCCAGCAGCTTGAGCAGCGGGGACTCCTACGAGCAGTACTTC; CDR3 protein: CASSLSSGDSYEQYF
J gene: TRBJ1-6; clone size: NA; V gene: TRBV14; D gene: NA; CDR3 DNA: TGTGCCAGCAGCCAAGTAAGGGGCGATTCACCCCTCCACTTT; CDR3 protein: CASSQVRGDSPLHF
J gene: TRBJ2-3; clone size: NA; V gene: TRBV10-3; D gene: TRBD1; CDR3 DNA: TGTGCCATCAGTGAGGGACAGGGAACAGATACGCAGTATTTT; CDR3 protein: CAISEGQGTDTQYF
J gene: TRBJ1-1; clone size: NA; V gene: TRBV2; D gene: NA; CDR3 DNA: TGTGCCAGCAGAGCGCTATCGTGGCAGACGAACACTGAAGCTTTCTTT; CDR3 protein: CASRALSWQTNTEAFF
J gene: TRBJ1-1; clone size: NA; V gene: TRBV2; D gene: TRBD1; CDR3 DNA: TGTGCCAACTCGTACAGGGGGAACACTGAAGCTTTCTTT; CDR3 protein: CANSYRGNTEAFF
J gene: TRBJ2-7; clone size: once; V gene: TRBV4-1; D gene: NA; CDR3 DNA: TGCGCCAGCAGCCAAGTGGGGGGGGCAAGCTACGAGCAGTACTTC; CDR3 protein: CASSQVGGASYEQYF
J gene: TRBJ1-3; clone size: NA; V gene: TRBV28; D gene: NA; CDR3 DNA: TGTGCCAGCAGTACTCCGGGACTCGGAAACACCATATATTTT; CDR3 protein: CASSTPGLGNTIYF
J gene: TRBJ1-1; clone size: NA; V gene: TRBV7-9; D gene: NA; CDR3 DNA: TGTGCCAGCAGCCGGAGGGGGGGATGGAACACTGAAGCTTTCTTT; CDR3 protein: CASSRRGGWNTEAFF
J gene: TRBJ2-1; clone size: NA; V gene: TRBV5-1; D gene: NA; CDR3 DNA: TGCGCCAGCAGCTTGGCCAGGACTAACTACAATGAGCAGTTCTTC; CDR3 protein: CASSLARTNYNEQFF
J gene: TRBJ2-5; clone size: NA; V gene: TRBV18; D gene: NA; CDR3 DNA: TGTGCCAGCTCACCACGTAGCCCCCAGGGGTCTGAAACCCAGTACTTC; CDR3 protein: CASSPRSPQGSETQYF
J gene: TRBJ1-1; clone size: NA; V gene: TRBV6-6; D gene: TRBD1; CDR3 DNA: TGTGCCAGCAGCCCTGGACAGGGGACGACTGAAGCTTTCTTT; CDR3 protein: CASSPGQGTTEAFF
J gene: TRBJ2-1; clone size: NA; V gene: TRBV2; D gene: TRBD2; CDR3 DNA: TGTGCCAGCCGGATCCCGCTAGCGGGAAGGGATGAGCAGTTCTTC; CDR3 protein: CASRIPLAGRDEQFF
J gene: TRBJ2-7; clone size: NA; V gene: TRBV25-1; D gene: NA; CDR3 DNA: TGTGCCAGCAGTGACCCCAGGGAAGGGGACTACGAGCAGTACTTC; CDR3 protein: CASSDPREGDYEQYF
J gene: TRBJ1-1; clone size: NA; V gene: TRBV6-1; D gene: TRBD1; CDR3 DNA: TGTGCCAGCAGTGAAGCGTATGGTGGGACAGGGGCTACTGAAGCTTTCTTT; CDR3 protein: CASSEAYGGTGATEAFF
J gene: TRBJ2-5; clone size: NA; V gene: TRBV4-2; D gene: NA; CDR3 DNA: TGTGCCAGCAGCCAAGTTGGTAGGGAGAAGGGAGAGACCCAGTACTTC; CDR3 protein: CASSQVGREKGETQYF
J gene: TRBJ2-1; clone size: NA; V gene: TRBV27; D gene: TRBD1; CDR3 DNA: TGTGCCAGCAGTTCACGATTGACAGGGCTGAATGAGCAGTTCTTC; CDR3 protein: CASSSRLTGLNEQFF
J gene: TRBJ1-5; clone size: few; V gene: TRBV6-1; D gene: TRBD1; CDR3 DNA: TGTGCCAGCAGAAAAACAGGGGGCCGGGGACAGCCCCAGCATTTT; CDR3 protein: CASRKTGGRGQPQHF
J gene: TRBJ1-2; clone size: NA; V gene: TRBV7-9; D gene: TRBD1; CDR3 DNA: TGTGCCAGCAGCGGAATTAGGGGACAGGGGGCGGAGGGCTACACCTTC; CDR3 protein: CASSGIRGQGAEGYTF
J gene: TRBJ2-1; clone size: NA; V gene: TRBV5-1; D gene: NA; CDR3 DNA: TGCGCCAGCAGCTTAGGGGGATCGGTGGTGGAGCAGTTCTTC; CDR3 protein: CASSLGGSVVEQFF
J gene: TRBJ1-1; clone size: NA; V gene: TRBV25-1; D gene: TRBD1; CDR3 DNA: TGTGCCAGCGGAAACAGACAGGGGGCGACTGAAGCTTTCTTT; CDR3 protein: CASGNRQGATEAFF
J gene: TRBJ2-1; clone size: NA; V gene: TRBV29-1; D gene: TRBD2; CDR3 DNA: TGCAGCGTTCGGTCCACTAGCGGGAGGAGTAATGAGCAGTTCTTC; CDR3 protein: CSVRSTSGRSNEQFF
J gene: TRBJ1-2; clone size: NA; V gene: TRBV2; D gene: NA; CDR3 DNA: TGTGCCAGCAGCTACGGGGGGGGGAAAGCGAACTATGGCTACACCTTC; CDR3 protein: CASSYGGGKANYGYTF
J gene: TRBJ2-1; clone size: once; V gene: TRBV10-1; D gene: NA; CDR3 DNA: TGCGCCAGCAGTGATGGAGCGGGTTACTACAATGAGCAGTTCTTC; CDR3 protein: CASSDGAGYYNEQFF
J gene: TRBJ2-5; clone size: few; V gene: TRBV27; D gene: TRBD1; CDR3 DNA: TGTGCCAGTATGAGGACAGGGGCGAGGGAGACCCAGTACTTC; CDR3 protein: CASMRTGARETQYF
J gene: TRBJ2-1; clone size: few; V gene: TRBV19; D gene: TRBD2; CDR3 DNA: TGTGCCAGTAGTATATGGAGCGGGGAGTACAATGAGCAGTTCTTC; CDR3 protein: CASSIWSGEYNEQFF
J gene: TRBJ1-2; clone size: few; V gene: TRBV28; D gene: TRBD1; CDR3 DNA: TGTGCCAGCCTGGGACAGGGATTTACTAACTATGGCTACACCTTC; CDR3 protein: CASLGQGFTNYGYTF
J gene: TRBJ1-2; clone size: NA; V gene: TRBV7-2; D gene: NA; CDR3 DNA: TGTGCCAGCAGCCCCCGACAGTCTAACTATGGCTACACCTTC; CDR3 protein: CASSPRQSNYGYTF
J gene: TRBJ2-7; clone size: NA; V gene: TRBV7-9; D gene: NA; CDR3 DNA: TGTGCCAGCAGCTTTCGACAGGCTACGTCCTACGAGCAGTACTTC; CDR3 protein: CASSFRQATSYEQYF
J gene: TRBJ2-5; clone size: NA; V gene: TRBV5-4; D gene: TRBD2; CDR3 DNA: TGTGCCAGCAGCGTCGGGGGGGCCGCGGGAGAGACCCAGTACTTC; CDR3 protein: CASSVGGAAGETQYF
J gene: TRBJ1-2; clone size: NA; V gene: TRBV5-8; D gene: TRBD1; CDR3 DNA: TGTGCCAGCAGCCGGACAGGGAATGGCTACACCTTC; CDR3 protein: CASSRTGNGYTF
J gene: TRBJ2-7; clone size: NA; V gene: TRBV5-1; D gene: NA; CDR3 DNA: TGCGCCAGCAGCTTGGTTGGGGGCCCTCAGTACGAGCAGTACTTC; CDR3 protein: CASSLVGGPQYEQYF
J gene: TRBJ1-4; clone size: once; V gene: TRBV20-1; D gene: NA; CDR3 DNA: TGCAGTGCTAGAGACAGGGTCGGACTGTTTTTT; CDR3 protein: CSARDRVGLFF
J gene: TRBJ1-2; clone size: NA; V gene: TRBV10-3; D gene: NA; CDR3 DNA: TGTGCCATCAGTGAGTATATGGACAATGGCTACACCTTC; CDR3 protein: CAISEYMDNGYTF
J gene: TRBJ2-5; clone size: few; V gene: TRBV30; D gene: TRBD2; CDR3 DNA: TGTGCCTGGAGTGGGGGGCTAGCGGGGTCCGGGACCCAGTACTTC; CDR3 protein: CAWSGGLAGSGTQYF
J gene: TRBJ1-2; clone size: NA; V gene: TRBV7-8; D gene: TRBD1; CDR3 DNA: TGTGCCAGCAGCTACCCTCCAGGACAGGGGGCGCGGAATGGCTACACCTTC; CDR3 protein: CASSYPPGQGARNGYTF
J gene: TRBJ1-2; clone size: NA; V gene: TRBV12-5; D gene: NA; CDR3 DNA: TGTGCTAGTGGTTTGGTCCTTGGGGCAGAGTATGGCTACACCTTC; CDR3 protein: CASGLVLGAEYGYTF
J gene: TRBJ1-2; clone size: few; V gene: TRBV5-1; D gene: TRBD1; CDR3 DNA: TGCGCCAGCAGCTTGGGGGGGACAGCTAACTATGGCTACACCTTC; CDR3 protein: CASSLGGTANYGYTF
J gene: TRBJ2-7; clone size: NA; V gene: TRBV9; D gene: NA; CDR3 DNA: TGTGCCAGCAGCCCCTCTCCCCGGACTCGATACGAGCAGTACTTC; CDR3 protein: CASSPSPRTRYEQYF
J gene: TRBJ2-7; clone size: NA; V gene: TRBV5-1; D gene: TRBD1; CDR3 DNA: TGCGCCAGCAGCTTGGCCCCCGGGACAGGGGCCTACGAGCAGTACTTC; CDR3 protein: CASSLAPGTGAYEQYF
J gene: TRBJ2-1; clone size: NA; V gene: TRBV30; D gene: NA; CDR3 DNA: TGTGCCTGGAGTGTACTCACGCTAGGTTCCGGTGAGCAGTTCTTC; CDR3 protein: CAWSVLTLGSGEQFF
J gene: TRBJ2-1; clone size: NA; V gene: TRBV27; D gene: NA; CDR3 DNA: TGTGCCAGCAGTTTAGCGGGAAGCTCCTACAATGAGCAGTTCTTC; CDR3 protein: CASSLAGSSYNEQFF
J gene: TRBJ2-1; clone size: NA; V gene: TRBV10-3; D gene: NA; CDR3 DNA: TGTGCCACCAGTCCCGGGGATGAGCAGTTCTTC; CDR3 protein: CATSPGDEQFF
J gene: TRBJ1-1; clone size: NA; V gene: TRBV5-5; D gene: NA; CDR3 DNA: TGTGCCAGCAGCTTGGGCGGGTTAGTGAACACTGAAGCTTTCTTT; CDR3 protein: CASSLGGLVNTEAFF
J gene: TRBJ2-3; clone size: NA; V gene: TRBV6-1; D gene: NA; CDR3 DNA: TGTGCCAGCAAAACTGGTAACACAGATACGCAGTATTTT; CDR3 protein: CASKTGNTDTQYF
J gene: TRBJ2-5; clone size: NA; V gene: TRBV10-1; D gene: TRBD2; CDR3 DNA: TGCGCCAGCAGTAGGACTAGCGGGGAACAAGAGACCCAGTACTTC; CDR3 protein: CASSRTSGEQETQYF